This T cell receptor (beta chain) was recovered during a study of regulatory T cells in long-lasting Graves disease. Study summary: Recently diagnosed Graves' patients had received antithyroid drugs for under 3 months.

Points from the study as a whole: Persistent cases favored TRBV28, TRBJ1-2 and TRBJ2-5.

The time point was: newly diagnosed GD, antithyroid drugs for less than 3 months. Preparation of the TCR library used RNA extracted from PBMCs. This clonotype was detected many times. Its antigen is undetermined. For TCR beta, libraries came from iRepertoire HTBI primers and Arm-PCR of CDR3 regions. TCRdb reprocessed the multiplex PCR reads via MiXCR and lists one record per CDR3 protein. This table has about 620,000 distinct CDR3 sequences, under 20% appearing once. In germline, CDR1 is MDHEN, CDR2 SYDVKM. The germline V and J ends were trimmed by 7 bases and 7 bases, with 23 bases remaining between them. The CDR3 has 16 residues. These same records also appear under a second study, on T cells in Graves' hyperthyroidism and ophthalmopathy.

The gene calls are TRBV28 and TRBJ1-5, with TRBD1 as a possible D gene (5 bases). Source: peripheral blood mononuclear cells (PBMCs), taken at new diagnosis, from a patient treated with antithyroid drugs. The TCR was taken from a woman aged 25 to 39 with Graves disease. DNA of the CDR3: TGTGCCAGCACCCCCCGGTTTCTGGCAGGGAGACAGCCCCAGCATTTT. The encoded protein is CASTPRFLAGRQPQHF.